This TCR beta chain comes out of a study of blood T cell repertoires in COVID-19. As for the study in general: T cells, B-cell-depleted T cells, or PBMCs supplied cDNA or gDNA.

Germline loops: CDR1 MDHEN, CDR2 SYDVKM. There are 13 residues in the CDR3. Trimming cost V 5 bases and J 5 bases; bases outside gene matches: 5. TCRdb's copy holds only in-frame clones and misses some; the assay was immunoSEQ multiplex PCR. In the table there are fewer than 300,000 clones, 65% to 85% of which are singletons. The sequence was collected from a man at least 80 years old with acute or convalescent COVID-19. This chain connects TRBV28 to TRBJ2-5, with 7 bases lining up with TRBD2. The source material was peripheral blood. The CDR3 DNA is TGTGCCAGCAGTGTGACTAGCTCGGAGACCCAGTACTTC. Residues: CASSVTSSETQYF.